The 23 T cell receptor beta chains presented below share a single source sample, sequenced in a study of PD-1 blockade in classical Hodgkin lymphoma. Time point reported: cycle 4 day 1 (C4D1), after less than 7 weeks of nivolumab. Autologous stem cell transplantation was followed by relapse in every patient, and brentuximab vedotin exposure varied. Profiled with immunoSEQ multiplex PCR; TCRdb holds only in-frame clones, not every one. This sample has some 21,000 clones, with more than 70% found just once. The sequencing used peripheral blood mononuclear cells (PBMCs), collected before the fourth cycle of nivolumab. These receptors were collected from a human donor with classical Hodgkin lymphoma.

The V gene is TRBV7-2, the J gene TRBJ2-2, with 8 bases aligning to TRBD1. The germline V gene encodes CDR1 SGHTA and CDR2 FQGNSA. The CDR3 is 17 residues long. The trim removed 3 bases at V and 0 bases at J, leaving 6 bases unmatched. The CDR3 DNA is TGTGCCAGCAGCTTTATCACAGGGGGTGCGAACACCGGGGAGCTGTTTTTT. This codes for CASSFITGGANTGELFF.

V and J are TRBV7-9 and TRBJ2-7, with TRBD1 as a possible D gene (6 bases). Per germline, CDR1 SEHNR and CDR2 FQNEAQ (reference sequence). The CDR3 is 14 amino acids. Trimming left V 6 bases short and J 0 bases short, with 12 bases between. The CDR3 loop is CASRNTGSSYEQYF. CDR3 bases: TGTGCCAGCAGGAATACAGGGAGCTCCTACGAGCAGTACTTC.

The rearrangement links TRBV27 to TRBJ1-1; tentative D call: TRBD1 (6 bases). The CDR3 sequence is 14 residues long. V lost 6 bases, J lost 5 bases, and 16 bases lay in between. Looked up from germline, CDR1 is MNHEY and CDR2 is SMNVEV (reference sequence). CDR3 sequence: CASRPLGGRTEAFF. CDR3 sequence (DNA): TGTGCCAGCAGGCCACTCGGGGGGCGTACTGAAGCTTTCTTT.

The CDR3 spells CASSAYVGVNYEQYF. Here the CDR3 DNA reads TGTGCCAGCAGTGCCTACGTAGGAGTCAACTACGAGCAGTACTTC. The rearrangement joins TRBV6-5 to TRBJ2-7, with D hard to call. V lost 5 bases, J lost 3 bases, and 17 bases lay in between. Germline values: CDR1 MNHEY, CDR2 SVGAGI. CDR3 length: 15 residues.

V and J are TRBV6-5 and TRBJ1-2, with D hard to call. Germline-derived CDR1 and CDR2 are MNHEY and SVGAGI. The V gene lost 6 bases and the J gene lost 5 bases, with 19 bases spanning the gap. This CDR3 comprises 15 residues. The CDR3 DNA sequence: TGTGCCAGCAGCCAGACAATCGGTAGGGTGTATGGCTACACCTTC. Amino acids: CASSQTIGRVYGYTF.

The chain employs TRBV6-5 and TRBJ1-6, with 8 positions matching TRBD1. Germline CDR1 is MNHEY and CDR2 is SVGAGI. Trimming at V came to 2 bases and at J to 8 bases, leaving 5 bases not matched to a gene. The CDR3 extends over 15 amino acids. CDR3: CASSYTTGEDSPLHF. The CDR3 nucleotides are TGTGCCAGCAGTTACACGACAGGGGAGGATTCACCCCTCCACTTT.

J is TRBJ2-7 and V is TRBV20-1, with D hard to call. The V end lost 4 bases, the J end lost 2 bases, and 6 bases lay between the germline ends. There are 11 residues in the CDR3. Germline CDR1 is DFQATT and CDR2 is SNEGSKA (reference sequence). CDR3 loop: CSATNTYEQYF. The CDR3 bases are TGCAGTGCTACCAACACCTACGAGCAGTACTTC.

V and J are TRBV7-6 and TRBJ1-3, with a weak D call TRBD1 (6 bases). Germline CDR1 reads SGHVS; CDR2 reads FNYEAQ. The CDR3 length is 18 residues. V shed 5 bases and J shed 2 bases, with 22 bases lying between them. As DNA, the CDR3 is TGTGCCAGCAGCCCCGGACAGACCCCGGGGAGTACTGGAAACACCATATATTTT. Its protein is CASSPGQTPGSTGNTIYF.

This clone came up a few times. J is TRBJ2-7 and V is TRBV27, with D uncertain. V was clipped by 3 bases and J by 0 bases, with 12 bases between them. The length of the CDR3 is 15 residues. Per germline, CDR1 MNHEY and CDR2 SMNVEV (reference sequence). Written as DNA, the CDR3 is TGTGCCAGCAGTTTCTCGGTGTTGTCCTCCTACGAGCAGTACTTC. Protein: CASSFSVLSSYEQYF.

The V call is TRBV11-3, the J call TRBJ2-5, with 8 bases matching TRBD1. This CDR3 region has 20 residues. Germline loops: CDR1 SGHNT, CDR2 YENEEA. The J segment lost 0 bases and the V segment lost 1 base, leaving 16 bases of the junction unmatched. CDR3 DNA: TGTGCCAGCAGCTTAGTGGAGTTTTGGGGGACAGGAACATACCAAGAGACCCAGTACTTC. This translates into CASSLVEFWGTGTYQETQYF.

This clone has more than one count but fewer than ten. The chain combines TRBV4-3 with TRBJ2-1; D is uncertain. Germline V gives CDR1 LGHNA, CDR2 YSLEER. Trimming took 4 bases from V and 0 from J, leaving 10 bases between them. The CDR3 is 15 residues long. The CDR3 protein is CASSPGGSSYNEQFF. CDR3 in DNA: TGCGCCAGCAGCCCTGGCGGTAGCTCCTACAATGAGCAGTTCTTC.

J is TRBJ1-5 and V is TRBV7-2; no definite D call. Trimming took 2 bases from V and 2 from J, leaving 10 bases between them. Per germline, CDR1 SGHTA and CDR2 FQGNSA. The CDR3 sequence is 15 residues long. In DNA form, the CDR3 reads TGTGCCAGCAGCTTAATGGGCGACGGCAATCAGCCCCAGCATTTT. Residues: CASSLMGDGNQPQHF. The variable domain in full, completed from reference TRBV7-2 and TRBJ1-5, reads GAGVSQSPSNKVTEKGKDVELRCDPISGHTALYWYRQSLGQGLEFLIYFQGNSAPDKSGLPSDRFSAERTGGSVSTLTIQRTQQEDSAVYLCASSLMGDGNQPQHFGDGTRLSIL.

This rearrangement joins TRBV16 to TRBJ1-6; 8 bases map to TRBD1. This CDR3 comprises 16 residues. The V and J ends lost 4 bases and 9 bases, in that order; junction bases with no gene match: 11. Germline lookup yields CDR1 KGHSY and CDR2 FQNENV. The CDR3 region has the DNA TGTGCCAGCAGCCTAAAACGACAGGGGTCAGGTTCACCCCTCCACTTT. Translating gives CASSLKRQGSGSPLHF. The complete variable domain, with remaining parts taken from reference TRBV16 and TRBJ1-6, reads GEEVAQTPKHLVRGEGQKAKLYCAPIKGHSYVFWYQQVLKNEFKFLISFQNENVFDETGMPKERFSAKCLPNSPCSLEIQATKLEDSAVYFCASSLKRQGSGSPLHFGNGTRLTVT.

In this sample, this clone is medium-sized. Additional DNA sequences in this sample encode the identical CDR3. In nucleotides, the CDR3 is TGTGCCAGCAGCGCAGACAGGAACACTGAAGCTTTCTTT. Its protein product is CASSADRNTEAFF. The rearrangement uses TRBV7-2 and TRBJ1-1, with D possibly being TRBD1 (5 bases). The CDR3 spans 13 residues. The V gene lost 5 bases and the J gene lost 1 base, with 8 bases spanning the gap. Germline lookup yields CDR1 SGHTA and CDR2 FQGNSA. Full variable domain (outside the CDR3, taken from reference TRBV7-2 and TRBJ1-1): GAGVSQSPSNKVTEKGKDVELRCDPISGHTALYWYRQSLGQGLEFLIYFQGNSAPDKSGLPSDRFSAERTGGSVSTLTIQRTQQEDSAVYLCASSADRNTEAFFGQGTRLTVV.

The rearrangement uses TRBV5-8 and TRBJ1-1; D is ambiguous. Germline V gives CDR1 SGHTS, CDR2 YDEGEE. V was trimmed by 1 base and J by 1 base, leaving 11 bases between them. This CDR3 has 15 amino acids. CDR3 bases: TGTGCCAGCAGCTTGTTTTCCTCTCCGAACACTGAAGCTTTCTTT. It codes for CASSLFSSPNTEAFF.

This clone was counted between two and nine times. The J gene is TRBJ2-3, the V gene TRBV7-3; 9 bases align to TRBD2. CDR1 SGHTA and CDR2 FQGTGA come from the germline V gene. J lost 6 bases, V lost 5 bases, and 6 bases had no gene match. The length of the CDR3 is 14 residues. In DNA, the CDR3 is TGTGCCAGCAGCCGAATTAGCGGGGGTGATACGCAGTATTTT. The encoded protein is CASSRISGGDTQYF.

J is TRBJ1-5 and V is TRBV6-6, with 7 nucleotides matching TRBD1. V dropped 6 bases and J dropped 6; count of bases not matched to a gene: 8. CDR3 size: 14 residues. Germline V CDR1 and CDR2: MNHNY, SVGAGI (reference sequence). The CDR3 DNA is TGTGCCAGCAGCAGGGGACAGCTCTTTCAGCCCCAGCATTTT. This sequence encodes CASSRGQLFQPQHF.

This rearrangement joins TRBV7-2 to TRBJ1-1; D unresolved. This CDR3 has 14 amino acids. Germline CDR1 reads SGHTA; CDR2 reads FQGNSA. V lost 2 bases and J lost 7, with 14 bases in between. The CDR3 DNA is TGTGCCAGCAGCTTACAGGAAGGCCTGGGTGAAGCTTTCTTT. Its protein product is CASSLQEGLGEAFF. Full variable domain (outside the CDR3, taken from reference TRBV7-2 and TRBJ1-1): GAGVSQSPSNKVTEKGKDVELRCDPISGHTALYWYRQSLGQGLEFLIYFQGNSAPDKSGLPSDRFSAERTGGSVSTLTIQRTQQEDSAVYLCASSLQEGLGEAFFGQGTRLTVV.

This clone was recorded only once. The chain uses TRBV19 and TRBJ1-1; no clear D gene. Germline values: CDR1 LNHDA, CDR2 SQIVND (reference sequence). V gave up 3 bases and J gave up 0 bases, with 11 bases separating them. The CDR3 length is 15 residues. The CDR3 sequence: CASSMVRALNTEAFF. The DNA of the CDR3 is TGTGCCAGTAGTATGGTAAGGGCCCTGAACACTGAAGCTTTCTTT.

CDR3 residues: CASSLAGVAGASYEQYF. The DNA for the CDR3 is TGTGCCAGCAGCTTAGCAGGGGTAGCGGGAGCTTCCTACGAGCAGTACTTC. The chain couples TRBV7-2 to TRBJ2-7; TRBD2 matches at 9 bases. J lost 1 base, V lost 0 bases, and 7 bases had no gene match. There are 17 residues in the CDR3. Germline loops: CDR1 SGHTA, CDR2 FQGNSA.

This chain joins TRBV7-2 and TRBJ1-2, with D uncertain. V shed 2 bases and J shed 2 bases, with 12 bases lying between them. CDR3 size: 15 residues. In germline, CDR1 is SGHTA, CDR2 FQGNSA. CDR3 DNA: TGTGCCAGCAGCTTAACGGCAGGCTTCAACTATGGCTACACCTTC. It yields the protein CASSLTAGFNYGYTF.

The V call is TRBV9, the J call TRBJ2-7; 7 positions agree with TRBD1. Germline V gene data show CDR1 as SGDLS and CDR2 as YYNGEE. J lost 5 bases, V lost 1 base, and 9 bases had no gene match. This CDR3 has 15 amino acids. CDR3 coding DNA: TGTGCCAGCAGCGTATCGACAGGGCCTCTGCACGAGCAGTACTTC. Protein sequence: CASSVSTGPLHEQYF.

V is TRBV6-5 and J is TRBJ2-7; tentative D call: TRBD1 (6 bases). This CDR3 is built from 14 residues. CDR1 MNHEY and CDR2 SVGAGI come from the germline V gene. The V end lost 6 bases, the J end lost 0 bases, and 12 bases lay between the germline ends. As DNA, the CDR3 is TGTGCCAGCAGGGACAGATCTCACTCCTACGAGCAGTACTTC. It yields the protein CASRDRSHSYEQYF.